This T cell receptor beta chain came from a study of cytomegalovirus exposure and HLA in healthy donors listed by TCRdb under 2017. With respect to the entire study: In an earlier analysis of 550 to 750 of the donors, about 270 Gb of sequence data and some 120 million unique TCR beta sequences from about 180 million T cells were reported. An early release that covered fewer than 750 HLA-typed donors contained approximately 320 gigabases of sequencing data and about 84 million unique TCR sequences. Of the roughly 400 genotyped donors, approximately 81% were placed in the genetic ancestry cluster associated with self-reported Caucasian donors. The study aimed to test whether signatures of past pathogen exposure could be identified by cataloging public T cell receptors. Using immunosequencing, the study profiled T cell repertoires from fewer than 700 subjects and related those repertoires to cytomegalovirus serostatus. Along with the roughly 710-subject first cohort, a separate validation cohort of 120 different subjects was used. High-throughput TCR immunosequencing, statistical association of individual TCRs with disease status, and machine learning were combined to predict cytomegalovirus infection status. A later analysis re-analyzed previously published TCR beta repertoires from 666 donors and added high-resolution HLA genotyping to study TCR occurrence patterns. The later analysis used no new phenotypic data to find candidate immune exposures, relying instead on TCR beta sequences and their occurrence across donors. An earlier analysis of about 600 of the donors used high-throughput TCR beta sequencing to judge whether each TCR beta V gene segment behaved as functional or pseudogenic. Donor age, sex, ethnicity and CMV serostatus were compiled alongside the repertoire data. A later genetic analysis used genome-wide SNP genotypes for about three fifths of the 666 donors, treating that subset as a discovery cohort. Every repertoire in the discovery cohort had been generated on one and the same sequencing platform. HLA typing included class I and class II loci at four-digit resolution. Typing coverage varied by locus: roughly 620-640 donors for A, B, C, DRB1 and DQB1; more than 500 for DQA1; approximately 610 for DPA1; around 490 for DPB1. Five DR-DQ haplotypes were treated as single units for association and clustering because of strong linkage in the cohort. Among around 400 genotyped donors of the cohort, an average of about 240,000 unique TCR beta nucleotide sequences were sequenced per donor, around 18% of them non-productive.

Beyond this particular receptor, the publication reports: Because counts were too low, seventeen rarely observed V segments, including chromosome 9 orphons, were excluded from the earlier analysis of some 540 of the donors. The sequencing pipeline was judged likely to have produced a cluster of highly shared sequence variants as a technical artifact. The study listed 150 to 200 TCR beta chains as associated with cytomegalovirus. In a later analysis, the rate of TCR association differed among HLA loci, with DRB1 alleles having the most associated TCRs and HLA-C alleles having the fewest. Some IMGT-functional V segments, including TRBV6-2 and TRBV6-3, could not be distinguished by the 87-base-pair reads and were therefore excluded. Specific HLA alleles were associated with over 15,000 TCR beta sequences at a false discovery rate of 0.05 in a later analysis. A further reported finding was that TCR beta sequences accurately predicted the HLA-A and HLA-B alleles for most subjects in the first cohort. According to a later analysis, parvovirus B19, influenza, CMV and Epstein-Barr virus appeared linked to several top co-occurrence clusters. In a later genetic analysis, fewer N-insertions in productive TCRs were reported among donors in an Asian-associated ancestry cluster than the 666-donor mean. In a later genetic analysis, a missense DCLRE1C variant was associated with V-gene and J-gene trimming of TCR beta chains, and the association was replicated in an independent cohort. In this cohort, only TCR beta chains were sequenced, and detectable features were limited by the absence of alpha or paired-chain data. Sequencing depth was assumed to be roughly uniform across donors in the presence/absence analyses, though that assumption may not hold. Across donors, most TCR sequences were observed very rarely, whereas some public TCRs were present in many individuals. A later analysis found that most CMV-associated TCR beta chains appeared HLA-restricted, with HLA associations seemingly driven largely by CMV exposure. An earlier analysis of around 540 of the donors showed that most TCR beta V segments appeared in productive rearrangements either about 87% or about 30% of the time, which broadly matched IMGT annotations. The classifier was reported to diagnose cytomegalovirus status with high specificity and sensitivity in both the original cohort and the validation cohort. When HLA alleles, especially DR and DQ, strongly co-occurred, attributing TCR associations to individual alleles was difficult. In a later analysis, HLA-associated TCR beta chains were found to be more clonally expanded and to have lower generation probabilities than equally common non-associated chains. CMV serostatus was the only immune exposure information available for the cohort. Correlated functional status among segregating V segments might reflect linkage disequilibrium, but an unknown experimental factor could not be ruled out. The authors suggested that the approach could potentially be extended to other disease states and immunological phenotypes. In vitro tests confirmed that a few of the cytomegalovirus-associated TCR beta chains recognize cytomegalovirus antigens. Because some donors lacked HLA typing at each locus, the association tests relied only on the typed subset.

Looking up the germline V gene yields CDR1 SGHRS and CDR2 YFSETQ. The CDR3 runs 14 residues from the cysteine to the phenylalanine. The sequence is cut down to CDR3 DNA, 42 bases in frame from base 1. For this chain, trimming is 5 bases at the V end and 8 bases at the J end, and the number of junction bases without a gene match is 6. Library construction relied on the immunoSEQ multiplex PCR assay. For the multiplex PCR, a mixture combining 60 forward primers for TCR Vbeta segments and 13 reverse primers for TCR Jbeta segments was used. Amplification of the CDR3 region of rearranged TCR beta genes was performed with a multiplex PCR assay on genomic DNA. On the Illumina HiSeq System, the amplified TCR beta libraries were sequenced as 87-base-pair reads. The original methods were these. Across the roughly 670 repertoires, a later analysis counted 78 million or so unique TCR beta chains, approximately 10 million of which were shared by at least two donors. Raw reads were error-corrected and collapsed into unique sequences by a nearest-neighbor algorithm in which closely related sequences were merged to remove PCR and sequencing errors. Alignment of CDR3 sequences to IMGT reference sequences was used to assign V, D and J gene segments. For a sequence to be retained, a match of at least six nucleotides was required to both a V gene segment and a J gene segment. A rearrangement counted as productive if the CDR3 had no stop codons and remained in frame with V and J, and every other rearrangement counted as non-productive. Following IMGT convention, CDR3 was defined as the stretch from the second conserved V-encoded cysteine to the conserved J-encoded phenylalanine. The earlier analysis of 550 to 650 of the donors excluded any sequence lacking an unambiguous match to a single V gene segment. In an earlier analysis of approximately 590 of the donors, a V segment was called functional when productive rearrangements were above 56.7%, and segregating when the standard deviation between donors exceeded 5%. A statistical classification framework was built for diagnosing cytomegalovirus status from the catalog of TCR beta chain sequences. V and J gene assignment, in a later analysis, came from comparing TCR nucleotide sequences with IMGT/GENE-DB human TR gene sequences. The TCRdist pipeline was used in a later analysis to assign CDR3 sequences and most-parsimonious VDJ recombination scenarios. In a later analysis, every TCR beta chain was defined by the combination of its CDR3 amino acid sequence and its V-gene family, and reads without a unique V-gene family were dropped. As a way to deal with suspected cross-contamination and a sequencing artifact, a later analysis dropped 640 or so nucleotide sequences that were highly shared and had low generation probability. In a later analysis, a clonal expansion index was calculated for each public chain from normalized within-repertoire ranks of inferred template counts. Generation probabilities in a later analysis came from a VDJ recombination model fitted to out-of-frame rearrangements, and those results were checked against IGoR. Hypergeometric tests were used in a later analysis to score TCR-TCR, TCR-HLA and TCR-CMV co-occurrence, with a repertoire-size bias correction applied to the TCR pairs. False discovery rates were estimated in a later analysis by permuting HLA or CMV assignments 20 times. In a later analysis, co-occurring TCRs were grouped using DBSCAN, and TCRdist sequence similarity was added for clustering within HLA-allele-positive subsets. Repertoires with fewer than 30,000 or more than 120,000 public chains were left out of co-occurrence clustering, as were about 5 repertoires with anomalous nucleotide sharing. The table comes from immuneACCESS by way of TCRdb, which keeps in-frame sequences with V and J called. Part of the clones is missing from these tables; in studies checked, under half for an unresolved V gene and the rest for unknown reasons. The V and J calls and clone size were taken over from that table, and D and trimming were inferred from the DNA. This sample gives fewer than 150,000 clones in total; roughly 80% of them show up just once. The ten largest account for roughly 4% of the sample.

The cohort was made up of around 720 healthy bone marrow donors. At the time of sampling, every cohort member was nominally healthy, though immune exposures that went unrecorded were likely present. The donor tested CMV seropositive and was one of the 289 seropositive cohort members. A peripheral blood sample was provided by each donor, and peripheral blood mononuclear cells were used for TCR beta sequencing. The Qiagen DNeasy Blood Extraction Kit was used to extract genomic DNA from the blood cell samples. Concerning this clone: This clone's antigen is unknown. No base qualities exist here, and no much larger clone lies one base off it.

The sequencing input was PBMCs. The receptor chain draws on TRBV5-1 and TRBJ2-1, and TRBD1 aligns with 11 junction nucleotides. This sequence was found in a man aged 35 to 55 in good health and CMV-seropositive. Read as DNA, the sequence is TGCGCCAGCAGACCGGACAGGGGGCTTCATGAGCAGTTCTTC. It translates as CASRPDRGLHEQFF.